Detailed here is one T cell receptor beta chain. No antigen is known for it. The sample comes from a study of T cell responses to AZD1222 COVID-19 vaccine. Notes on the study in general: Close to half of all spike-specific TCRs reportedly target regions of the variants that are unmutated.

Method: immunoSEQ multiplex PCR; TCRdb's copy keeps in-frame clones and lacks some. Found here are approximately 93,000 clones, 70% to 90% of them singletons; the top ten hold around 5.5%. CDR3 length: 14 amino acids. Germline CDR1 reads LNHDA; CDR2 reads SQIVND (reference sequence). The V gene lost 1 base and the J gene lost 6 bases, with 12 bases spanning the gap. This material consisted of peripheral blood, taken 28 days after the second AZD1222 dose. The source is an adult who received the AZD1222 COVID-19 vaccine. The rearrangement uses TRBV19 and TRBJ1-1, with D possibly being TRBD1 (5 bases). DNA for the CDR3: TGTGCCAGTAGTATAGGCCCCTCGGGGCCTGAAGCTTTCTTT. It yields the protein CASSIGPSGPEAFF.